These 3 T cell receptor beta chains were all obtained from the same sample, sequenced in a study of cytomegalovirus exposure and HLA in healthy donors. Vbeta (60) and Jbeta (13) primers were used in the PCR. Repertoires were generated with immunoSEQ multiplex PCR, while TCRdb's copy carries only in-frame clones and drops some. The repertoire holds about 200,000 clones, with approximately 85% as singletons. The source material was PBMCs. These receptors originate from a woman in her forties or fifties in good health and CMV-seropositive.

This chain joins TRBV5-4 and TRBJ2-3, with 12 nucleotides matching TRBD2. Germline V gene sequence: CDR1 SGHNT, CDR2 YYREEE (reference sequence). J gave up 1 base and V 3 bases, and 3 bases lay outside the gene matches. The CDR3 sequence is 16 residues long. The CDR3 region is CASSSRTSGGTDTQYF. DNA for the CDR3: TGTGCCAGCAGCTCGCGGACTAGCGGGGGCACAGATACGCAGTATTTT.

The chain is built from TRBV29-1 and TRBJ2-3, with TRBD2 matching 8 bases. The CDR3 runs 13 residues. Germline lookup yields CDR1 SQVTM and CDR2 ANQGSEA. The trim removed 7 bases at V and 5 bases at J, leaving 8 bases unmatched. CDR3 nucleotides: TGCAGCGCAAAGCGGGGGCAAGGAGATACGCAGTATTTT. Translated, it gives CSAKRGQGDTQYF.

The chain links TRBV11-2 to TRBJ1-1, with D uncertain. CDR1 and CDR2 (germline): SGHAT, FQNNGV. This CDR3 is 14 amino acids long. V was clipped by 5 bases and J by 1 base, with 11 bases between them. The CDR3 here is CASSTGVANTEAFF. The CDR3 DNA follows: TGTGCCAGCAGCACCGGGGTGGCGAACACTGAAGCTTTCTTT. The full variable domain, its missing parts supplied by reference TRBV11-2 and TRBJ1-1, is EAGVAQSPRYKIIEKRQSVAFWCNPISGHATLYWYQQILGQGPKLLIQFQNNGVVDDSQLPKDRFSAERLKGVDSTLKIQPAKLEDSAVYLCASSTGVANTEAFFGQGTRLTVV.